These T cell receptor beta chains were read from a single sample in a study of Ad26.COV2.S vaccination and SARS-CoV-2 variants. Data came from immunoSEQ multiplex PCR; TCRdb stores just in-frame clones and leaves some out. The profile covers around 300,000 clones, with around 89% appearing a single time and roughly 5% taken by the ten largest. The material sequenced was peripheral blood, taken in a trial of Ad26.COV2.S vaccine versus placebo. The receptors here all came from a person between 18 and 60 years old who received the Ad26.COV2.S COVID-19 vaccine or a placebo. The CDR3 runs from the conserved cysteine through the conserved F or W. A D gene is named only where the DNA matches it firmly. The size of a clone is reported for some rows only, either as once, few or many, or as a class for expanded clones.

d_call,clone_size,j_call,v_call,cdr3_aa,cdr3_nt
.,.,TRBJ2-7,TRBV4-2,CASSQSREPLPHEQYF,TGTGCCAGCAGCCAATCACGGGAACCTTTGCCCCACGAGCAGTACTTC
.,.,TRBJ1-1,TRBV5-5,CASSLQRMNTEAFF,TGTGCCAGCAGCCTCCAGCGGATGAACACTGAAGCTTTCTTT
TRBD2,.,TRBJ2-5,TRBV4-1,CASSQDSAGGSETQYF,TGCGCCAGCAGCCAAGATTCAGCGGGAGGAAGTGAGACCCAGTACTTC
TRBD1,.,TRBJ1-1,TRBV7-2,CASSLDRMNTEAFF,TGTGCCAGCAGCCTGGACAGGATGAACACTGAAGCTTTCTTT
.,.,TRBJ1-6,TRBV27,CASSPPGYNSPLHF,TGTGCCAGCAGTCCCCCGGGATATAATTCACCCCTCCACTTT
TRBD2,few,TRBJ2-7,TRBV3-1/TRBV3-2,CASSPRTSGTNEQYF,TGTGCCAGCAGCCCCAGGACTAGCGGGACAAACGAGCAGTACTTC
.,.,TRBJ1-1,TRBV10-3,CAISESTVSTEAFF,TGTGCCATCAGTGAGTCAACTGTGAGCACTGAAGCTTTCTTT
.,.,TRBJ2-5,TRBV3-1/TRBV3-2,CASSPEGQTQYF,TGTGCCAGCAGCCCGGAAGGGCAGACCCAGTACTTC
.,.,TRBJ1-2,TRBV19,CASSRGYGYTF,TGTGCCAGTAGCCGGGGCTATGGCTACACCTTC
.,once,TRBJ1-1,TRBV9,CASSPGDGNTEAFF,TGTGCCAGCAGCCCGGGGGACGGTAACACTGAAGCTTTCTTT
.,.,TRBJ1-3,TRBV4-1,CASSLLLGGSGNTIYF,TGCGCCAGCAGCCTCCTCCTGGGGGGCTCTGGAAACACCATATATTTT
TRBD1,once,TRBJ1-1,TRBV30,CAWSDPRTGMNTEAFF,TGTGCCTGGAGCGACCCGAGGACAGGCATGAACACTGAAGCTTTCTTT
.,.,TRBJ2-5,TRBV4-1,CASSQDVREETQYF,TGCGCCAGCAGCCAAGATGTACGGGAAGAGACCCAGTACTTC
TRBD1,.,TRBJ2-1,TRBV7-9,CASSLKTGQGQHNEQFF,TGTGCCAGCAGCTTGAAAACCGGACAGGGACAACACAATGAGCAGTTCTTC
.,.,TRBJ2-7,TRBV4-1,CASSHRDTSGYEQYF,TGCGCCAGCAGCCACCGGGACACAAGCGGCTACGAGCAGTACTTC
.,.,TRBJ2-7,TRBV28,CASEWDGKGSSEQYF,TGTGCCAGCGAGTGGGACGGCAAAGGATCGTCCGAGCAGTACTTC
.,once,TRBJ2-3,TRBV6-6,CASSYSMNADTQYF,TGTGCCAGCAGTTACTCGATGAACGCAGATACGCAGTATTTT
.,.,TRBJ2-1,TRBV9,CASSVGGEQFF,TGTGCCAGCAGCGTAGGTGGTGAGCAGTTCTTC
.,.,TRBJ2-5,TRBV11-2,CASSLEVSAFQETQYF,TGTGCCAGCAGCTTAGAAGTCAGTGCTTTCCAAGAGACCCAGTACTTC
.,once,TRBJ2-1,TRBV13,CASSLGPGSYNEQFF,TGTGCCAGCAGCTTAGGCCCGGGCTCCTACAATGAGCAGTTCTTC
.,.,TRBJ1-2,TRBV7-2,CASSQDRLSGYTF,TGTGCCAGCAGCCAAGACAGGCTTAGTGGCTACACCTTC
TRBD2,few,TRBJ2-1,TRBV5-1,CASSLEVLAAPSSYNEQFF,TGCGCCAGCAGCTTGGAAGTGCTAGCGGCCCCGAGCTCCTACAATGAGCAGTTCTTC
TRBD1,.,TRBJ2-5,TRBV7-9,CASSFLTGGAQETQYF,TGTGCCAGCAGCTTTTTGACAGGGGGGGCCCAAGAGACCCAGTACTTC
.,.,TRBJ1-2,TRBV7-8,CASSFGTTQFYGYTF,TGTGCCAGCAGCTTCGGGACAACCCAGTTTTATGGCTACACCTTC
TRBD2,.,TRBJ2-5,TRBV19,CASSISHSGGPETQYF,TGTGCCAGTAGTATTTCTCATAGCGGGGGTCCAGAGACCCAGTACTTC
TRBD1,.,TRBJ1-4,TRBV12-5,CASGLAGTDEKLFF,TGTGCTAGTGGTTTGGCGGGGACAGATGAAAAACTGTTTTTT
TRBD2,.,TRBJ2-1,TRBV5-1,CASSGGLDSEQFF,TGCGCCAGCAGCGGTGGACTAGATTCTGAGCAGTTCTTC
.,.,TRBJ2-7,TRBV5-6,CASSLVGPGGEQYF,TGTGCCAGCAGCTTGGTGGGGCCGGGCGGCGAGCAGTACTTC
.,.,TRBJ2-7,TRBV10-2,CATGPGAEQYF,TGCGCCACCGGACCGGGAGCCGAGCAGTACTTC